The rows below give T cell receptor beta chains drawn from one sample of a study of identical twins. One entry per CDR3 protein results from TCRdb running MiXCR on the 5' RACE reads. The sample records 450,000 or so distinct CDR3 sequences, about 13% being singletons. This sample was also put to use in a study of yellow fever vaccine responses in identical twins.

Material: CD4+ T cells sorted from blood. The receptors originated from a woman younger than 35 in good health. The CDR3 runs from the conserved cysteine through the conserved F or W. Each record gives: clone size, J gene, V gene, D gene, CDR3 length, CDR3 protein, CDR3 DNA. A D gene is named only where the DNA matches it firmly. Clone size is given for some rows only: seen once, a few or many times, or a class if the clone is expanded.

few | TRBJ2-4 | TRBV4-2 | TRBD2 | 18 | CASSQGLAPLLAKNIQYF | TGTGCCAGCAGCCAGGGACTAGCGCCGCTACTAGCCAAAAACATTCAGTACTTC
NA | TRBJ2-2 | TRBV6-1 | TRBD1 | 16 | CASKLGTGVFTGELFF | TGTGCCAGTAAGCTCGGGACAGGAGTGTTCACCGGGGAGCTGTTTTTT
few | TRBJ2-7 | TRBV2 | NA | 16 | CASSDVGTPISYEQYF | TGTGCCAGCAGTGACGTTGGGACCCCTATTTCCTACGAGCAGTACTTC
NA | TRBJ1-1 | TRBV6-2/TRBV6-3 | NA | 14 | CASRLDGNEGEAFF | TGTGCCAGCAGACTCGATGGAAATGAAGGTGAAGCTTTCTTT
NA | TRBJ1-5 | TRBV19 | NA | 17 | CASSIPGVQDSNQPQHF | TGTGCCAGTAGTATTCCAGGGGTACAAGACAGCAATCAGCCCCAGCATTTT
few | TRBJ2-3 | TRBV2 | NA | 13 | CASSEWSTDTQYF | TGTGCCAGCAGTGAATGGTCCACAGATACGCAGTATTTT
NA | TRBJ2-4 | TRBV20-1 | NA | 15 | CSASPVPRAKNIQYF | TGCAGTGCTAGTCCGGTTCCCAGAGCCAAAAACATTCAGTACTTC
NA | TRBJ1-5 | TRBV20-1 | NA | 13 | CSASRSVGQPQHF | TGCAGTGCTAGTCGCTCCGTGGGACAGCCCCAGCATTTT
NA | TRBJ2-1 | TRBV12-5 | NA | 12 | CASGSRTAQQFF | TGTGCTAGTGGTTCCAGGACAGCCCAGCAGTTCTTC
NA | TRBJ2-2 | TRBV19 | NA | 15 | CASSIGWGATGELFF | TGTGCCAGTAGTATAGGGTGGGGGGCCACCGGGGAGCTGTTTTTT
NA | TRBJ1-1 | TRBV7-3 | NA | 16 | CASSLSGGYRDTEVFF | TGTGCCAGCAGCTTAAGTGGGGGTTATCGGGACACTGAAGTTTTCTTT
NA | TRBJ2-1 | TRBV5-5 | NA | 15 | CASSAQGGSYNEQFF | TGTGCCAGCAGCGCGCAGGGTGGCTCCTACAATGAGCAGTTCTTC
many | TRBJ2-1 | TRBV6-2/TRBV6-3 | NA | 14 | CASSSRDSYNEQFF | TGTGCCAGCAGTTCCCGGGACTCTTACAATGAGCAGTTCTTC
once | TRBJ2-3 | TRBV3-1 | TRBD2 | 17 | CASSQVSGRAPTDTQYF | TGTGCCAGCAGCCAAGTAAGCGGGAGGGCCCCCACAGATACGCAGTATTTT
NA | TRBJ2-2 | TRBV5-1 | NA | 13 | CASKISETGELFF | TGCGCCAGCAAAATTTCAGAAACCGGGGAGCTGTTTTTT
NA | TRBJ2-6 | TRBV5-5 | NA | 15 | CASSLTPSGANVLTF | TGTGCCAGCAGCTTGACCCCCTCTGGGGCCAACGTCCTGACTTTC
few | TRBJ2-7 | TRBV12-3/TRBV12-4 | TRBD1 | 13 | CASSDRGQSEQYF | TGTGCCAGCAGTGACAGGGGGCAAAGCGAGCAGTACTTC
few | TRBJ2-3 | TRBV6-4 | NA | 15 | CASTLERLRGDTQYF | TGTGCCAGCACCCTGGAGCGGTTGCGGGGAGATACGCAGTATTTT
few | TRBJ2-3 | TRBV7-2 | NA | 13 | CASSSLVADTQYF | TGTGCCAGCAGCTCCTTGGTGGCGGATACGCAGTATTTT
few | TRBJ2-7 | TRBV6-1 | TRBD1 | 15 | CASSTRTGVVDEQYF | TGTGCCAGCAGTACCCGGACAGGGGTAGTCGACGAGCAGTACTTC
few | TRBJ2-3 | TRBV7-9 | NA | 12 | CASSLDEGSQYF | TGTGCCAGCAGCTTAGACGAGGGTTCGCAGTATTTT
NA | TRBJ2-3 | TRBV20-1 | TRBD2 | 15 | CSARSASGRTDTQYF | TGCAGTGCTAGATCGGCTAGCGGGAGGACAGATACGCAGTATTTT
NA | TRBJ2-3 | TRBV5-1 | TRBD1 | 15 | CASRDRAISTDTQYF | TGCGCCAGCAGGGACAGGGCGATTAGCACAGATACGCAGTATTTT
NA | TRBJ2-7 | TRBV19 | NA | 13 | CASSIARSYEQYF | TGTGCCAGTAGTATCGCCAGGTCCTACGAGCAGTACTTC
few | TRBJ2-1 | TRBV6-5 | NA | 15 | CASSYGGGTHNEQFF | TGTGCCAGCAGTTATGGTGGGGGGACCCACAATGAGCAGTTCTTC
few | TRBJ2-7 | TRBV7-7 | TRBD2 | 15 | CASSFRLAGGYEQYF | TGTGCTAGCAGCTTCCGACTAGCGGGAGGTTACGAGCAGTACTTC
few | TRBJ2-1 | TRBV7-6 | NA | 18 | CASSQSALGAAWFGEQFF | TGTGCCAGCAGCCAATCCGCGTTGGGTGCGGCATGGTTCGGTGAGCAGTTCTTC
many | TRBJ1-1 | TRBV12-3/TRBV12-4 | NA | 13 | CASSVRGGTEAFF | TGTGCCAGCAGTGTCAGGGGCGGCACTGAAGCTTTCTTT
NA | TRBJ2-2 | TRBV4-1 | NA | 15 | CASSPRLGLGGELFF | TGCGCCAGCAGCCCTCGACTGGGGCTGGGCGGGGAGCTGTTTTTT
few | TRBJ1-3 | TRBV27 | NA | 14 | CASSLTWKGNTIYF | TGTGCCAGCAGTTTGACATGGAAGGGAAACACCATATATTTT
few | TRBJ2-7 | TRBV7-2 | NA | 17 | CASSIGGSTPISYEQYF | TGTGCCAGCAGCATAGGGGGGTCCACTCCAATCTCCTACGAGCAGTACTTC
NA | TRBJ2-1 | TRBV27 | NA | 15 | CASTKSLGTYNEQFF | TGTGCCAGCACGAAAAGTCTCGGGACCTACAATGAGCAGTTCTTC
few | TRBJ2-5 | TRBV12-3/TRBV12-4 | TRBD2 | 16 | CASSRRGANAQETQYF | TGTGCCAGCAGCAGGCGGGGGGCAAACGCACAAGAGACCCAGTACTTC
once | TRBJ2-1 | TRBV15 | NA | 14 | CATSRGSRANEQFF | TGTGCCACCAGCCGTGGATCTAGGGCCAATGAGCAGTTCTTC
few | TRBJ2-7 | TRBV20-1 | NA | 14 | CSASPSPYTYEQYF | TGCAGTGCTAGTCCTTCACCTTACACCTACGAGCAGTACTTC
few | TRBJ2-2 | TRBV12-3/TRBV12-4 | NA | 14 | CASSPSSNTGELFF | TGTGCCAGCAGCCCTTCTTCGAACACCGGGGAGCTGTTTTTT
few | TRBJ2-5 | TRBV15 | NA | 15 | CATSRDNRRAETQYF | TGTGCCACCAGCAGAGATAATAGGCGGGCGGAGACCCAGTACTTC
NA | TRBJ2-5 | TRBV7-9 | NA | 16 | CASSLGSDIYQETQYF | TGTGCCAGCAGCTTAGGTTCGGATATATACCAAGAGACCCAGTACTTC
many | TRBJ1-1 | TRBV20-1 | TRBD1 | 13 | CSATSTGGHLVFF | TGCAGTGCTACAAGTACAGGGGGCCACCTCGTTTTCTTT